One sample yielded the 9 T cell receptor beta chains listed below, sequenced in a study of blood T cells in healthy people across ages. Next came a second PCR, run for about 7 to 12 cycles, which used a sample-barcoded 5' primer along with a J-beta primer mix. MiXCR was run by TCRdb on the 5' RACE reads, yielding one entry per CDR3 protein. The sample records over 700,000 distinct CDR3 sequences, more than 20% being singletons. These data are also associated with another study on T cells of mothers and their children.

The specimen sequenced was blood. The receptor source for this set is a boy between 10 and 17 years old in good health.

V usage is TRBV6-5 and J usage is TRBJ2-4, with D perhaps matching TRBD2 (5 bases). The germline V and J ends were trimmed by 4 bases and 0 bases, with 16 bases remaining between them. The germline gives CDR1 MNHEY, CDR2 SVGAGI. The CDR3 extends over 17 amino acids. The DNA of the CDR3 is TGTGCCAGCAGTTTCGTGGAAATCGGACTAGCCAAAAACATTCAGTACTTC. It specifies CASSFVEIGLAKNIQYF.

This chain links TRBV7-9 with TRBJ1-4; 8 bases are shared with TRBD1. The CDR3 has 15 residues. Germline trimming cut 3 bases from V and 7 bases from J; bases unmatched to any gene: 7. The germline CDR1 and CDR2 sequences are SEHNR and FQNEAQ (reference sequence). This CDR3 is CASSFWTGSTEKLFF. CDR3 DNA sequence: TGTGCCAGCAGCTTCTGGACAGGGTCAACTGAAAAACTGTTTTTT. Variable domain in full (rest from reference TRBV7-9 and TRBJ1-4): DTGVSQNPRHKITKRGQNVTFRCDPISEHNRLYWYRQTLGQGPEFLTYFQNEAQLEKSRLLSDRFSAERPKGSFSTLEIQRTEQGDSAMYLCASSFWTGSTEKLFFGSGTQLSVL.

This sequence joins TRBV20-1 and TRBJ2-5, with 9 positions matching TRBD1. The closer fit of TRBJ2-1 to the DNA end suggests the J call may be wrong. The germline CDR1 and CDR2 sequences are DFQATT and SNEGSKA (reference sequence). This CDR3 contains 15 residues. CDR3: CSALLTGTGNNEQFF. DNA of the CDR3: TGCAGTGCTCTCCTGACCGGGACAGGGAACAATGAGCAGTTCTTC.

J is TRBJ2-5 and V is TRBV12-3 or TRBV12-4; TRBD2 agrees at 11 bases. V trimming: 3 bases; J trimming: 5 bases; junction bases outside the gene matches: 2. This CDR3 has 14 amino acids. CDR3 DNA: TGTGCCAGCAGTTTGTCTAGCGGGGGGGAGACCCAGTACTTC. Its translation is CASSLSSGGETQYF.

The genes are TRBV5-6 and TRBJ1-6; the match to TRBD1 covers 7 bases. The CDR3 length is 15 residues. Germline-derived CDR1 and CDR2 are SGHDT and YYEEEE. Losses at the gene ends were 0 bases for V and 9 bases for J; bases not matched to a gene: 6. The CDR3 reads CASSLAPGGGSPLHF. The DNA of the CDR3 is TGTGCCAGCAGCTTGGCCCCAGGGGGTGGTTCACCCCTCCACTTT.

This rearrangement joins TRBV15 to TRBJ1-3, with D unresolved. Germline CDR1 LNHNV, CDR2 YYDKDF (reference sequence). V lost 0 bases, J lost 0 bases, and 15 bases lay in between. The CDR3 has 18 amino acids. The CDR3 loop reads CATSRDWSGVPSGNTIYF. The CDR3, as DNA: TGTGCCACCAGCAGAGATTGGAGCGGTGTTCCCTCTGGAAACACCATATATTTT. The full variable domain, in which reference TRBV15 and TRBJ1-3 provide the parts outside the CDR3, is DAMVIQNPRYQVTQFGKPVTLSCSQTLNHNVMYWYQQKSSQAPKLLFHYYDKDFNNEADTPDNFQSRRPNTSFCFLDIRSPGLGDTAMYLCATSRDWSGVPSGNTIYFGEGSWLTVV.

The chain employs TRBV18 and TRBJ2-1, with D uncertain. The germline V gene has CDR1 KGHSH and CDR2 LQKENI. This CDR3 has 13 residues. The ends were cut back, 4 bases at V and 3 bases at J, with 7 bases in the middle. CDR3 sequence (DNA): TGTGCCAGCTCACGGGAAATCTACAATGAGCAGTTCTTC. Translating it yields CASSREIYNEQFF.

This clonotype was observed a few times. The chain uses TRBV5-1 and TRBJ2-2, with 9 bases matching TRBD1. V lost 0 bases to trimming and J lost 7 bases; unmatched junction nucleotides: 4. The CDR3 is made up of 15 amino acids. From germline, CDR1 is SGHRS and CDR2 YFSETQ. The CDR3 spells CASSLGTGDIGELFF. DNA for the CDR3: TGCGCCAGCAGCTTGGGGACAGGGGACATCGGGGAGCTGTTTTTT.

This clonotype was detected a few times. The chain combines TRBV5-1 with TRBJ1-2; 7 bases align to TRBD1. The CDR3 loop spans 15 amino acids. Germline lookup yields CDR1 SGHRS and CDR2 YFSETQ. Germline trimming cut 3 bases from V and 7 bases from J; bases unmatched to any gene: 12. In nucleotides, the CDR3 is TGCGCCAGCAGCTGGACCGGGACAGCTATGAGTGGCTACACCTTC. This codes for CASSWTGTAMSGYTF.